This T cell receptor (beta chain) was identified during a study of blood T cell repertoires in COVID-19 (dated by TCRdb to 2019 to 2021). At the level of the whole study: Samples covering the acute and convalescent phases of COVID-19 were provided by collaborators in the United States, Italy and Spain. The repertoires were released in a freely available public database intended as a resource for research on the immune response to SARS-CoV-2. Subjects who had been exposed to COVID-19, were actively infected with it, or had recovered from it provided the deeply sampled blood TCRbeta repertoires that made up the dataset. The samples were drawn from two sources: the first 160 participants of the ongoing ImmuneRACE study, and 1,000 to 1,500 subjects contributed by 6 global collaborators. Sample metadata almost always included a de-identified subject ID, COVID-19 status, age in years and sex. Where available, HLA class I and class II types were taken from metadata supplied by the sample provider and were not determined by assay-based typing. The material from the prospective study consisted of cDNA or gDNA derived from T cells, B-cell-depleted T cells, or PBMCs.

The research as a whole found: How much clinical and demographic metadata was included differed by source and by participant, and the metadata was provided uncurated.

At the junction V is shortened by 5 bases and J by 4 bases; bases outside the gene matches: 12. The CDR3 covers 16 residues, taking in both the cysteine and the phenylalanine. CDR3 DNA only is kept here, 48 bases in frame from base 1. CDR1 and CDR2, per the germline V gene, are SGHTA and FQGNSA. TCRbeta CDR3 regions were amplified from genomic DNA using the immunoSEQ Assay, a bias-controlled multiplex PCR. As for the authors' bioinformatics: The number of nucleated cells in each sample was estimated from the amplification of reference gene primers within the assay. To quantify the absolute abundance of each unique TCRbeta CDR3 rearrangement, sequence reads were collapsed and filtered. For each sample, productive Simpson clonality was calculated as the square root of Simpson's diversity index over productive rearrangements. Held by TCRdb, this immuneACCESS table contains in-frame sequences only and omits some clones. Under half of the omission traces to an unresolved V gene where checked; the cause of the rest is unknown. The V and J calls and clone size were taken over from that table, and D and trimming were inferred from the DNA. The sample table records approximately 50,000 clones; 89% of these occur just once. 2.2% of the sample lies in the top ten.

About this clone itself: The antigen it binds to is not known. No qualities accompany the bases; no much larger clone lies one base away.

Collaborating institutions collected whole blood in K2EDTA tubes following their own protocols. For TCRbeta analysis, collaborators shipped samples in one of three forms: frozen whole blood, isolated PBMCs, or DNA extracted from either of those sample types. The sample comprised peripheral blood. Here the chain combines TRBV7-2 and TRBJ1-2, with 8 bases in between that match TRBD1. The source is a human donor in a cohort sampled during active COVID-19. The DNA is TGTGCCAGCAGCACCACCCAGGGGGCTCGGGGCTATGGCTACACCTTC. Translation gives CASSTTQGARGYGYTF.